The 11 T cell receptor beta chains reported below all come from one sample, sequenced in a study of graft-versus-host responses after intestinal transplantation. These TCRs are of unknown antigen specificity. Using immunoSEQ multiplex PCR, the repertoire was profiled, and TCRdb retains in-frame clones only, with some absent. The data hold approximately 130,000 clones, with around nine tenths observed a single time. This material consisted of unstimulated CD4+ T cells sorted from spleen or lymph node cells, taken before intestinal transplant. The receptors derive from a human donor who received an intestinal transplant.

The chain is built from TRBV9 and TRBJ2-3, with unresolved D. The CDR3 totals 14 residues. V was shortened by 0 bases and J by 8 bases, with 13 bases between the two germline ends. CDR1 and CDR2 from the germline V gene are SGDLS and YYNGEE. Here the CDR3 reads CASSVGQPSGTQYF. The CDR3 DNA is TGTGCCAGCAGCGTAGGGCAGCCTTCGGGTACGCAGTATTTT.

Here the CDR3 DNA reads TGTGCCAGCAGCTTGCAGGGGGGCTCCTACGAGCAGTACTTC. Translating it yields CASSLQGGSYEQYF. The rearrangement joins TRBV7-2 to TRBJ2-7; a possible D gene is TRBD1 (7 bases). V lost 3 bases and J lost 0, with 9 bases in between. The germline V gene encodes CDR1 SGHTA and CDR2 FQGNSA. The CDR3 runs 14 residues.

The chain uses TRBV25-1 and TRBJ1-4; TRBD1 is a possible D gene (6 bases). Trimming removed 2 bases from V and 7 bases from J, with 14 bases in between. The CDR3 is 15 residues long. Looked up from germline, CDR1 is MGHDK and CDR2 is SYGVNS. CDR3 residues: CASSEPRGAAEKLFF. Here the CDR3 DNA reads TGTGCCAGCAGTGAACCCCGGGGGGCCGCTGAAAAACTGTTTTTT.

V gene TRBV18 combines with J gene TRBJ2-3; D uncertain. This CDR3 region has 16 residues. CDR1 is KGHSH and CDR2 is LQKENI in the germline V gene. Trimming pared 2 bases from V and 3 bases from J, leaving 15 bases between. Written as DNA, the CDR3 is TGTGCCAGCTCACCAATGGAATCAAGGTGGACAGATACGCAGTATTTT. It codes for CASSPMESRWTDTQYF.

The V and J genes are TRBV14 and TRBJ2-5, with D maybe TRBD1 (6 bases). The closer fit of TRBJ2-7 to the DNA end suggests the J call may be wrong. This CDR3 is 13 amino acids long. The germline V gene encodes CDR1 SGHDN and CDR2 FVKESK. In nucleotides, the CDR3 is TGTGCCAGCAGCCAGGGGGCGGCTCTCGAGCAGTACTTC. This codes for CASSQGAALEQYF.

V usage is TRBV15 and J usage is TRBJ2-7, with D possibly being TRBD1 (6 bases). There are 15 residues in the CDR3. In germline, CDR1 is LNHNV, CDR2 YYDKDF (reference sequence). Trimming removed 0 bases at V and 5 bases at J, with 14 bases between. The CDR3 spells CATSRDRGSFDEQYF. The CDR3 bases are TGTGCCACCAGCAGAGACAGGGGAAGCTTCGACGAGCAGTACTTC. Full variable domain (missing parts from reference TRBV15 and TRBJ2-7): DAMVIQNPRYQVTQFGKPVTLSCSQTLNHNVMYWYQQKSSQAPKLLFHYYDKDFNNEADTPDNFQSRRPNTSFCFLDIRSPGLGDTAMYLCATSRDRGSFDEQYFGPGTRLTVT.

This chain connects TRBV11-3 to TRBJ2-2, with TRBD2 as a possible D gene (5 bases). The germline V gene encodes CDR1 SGHNT and CDR2 YENEEA. V shed 6 bases and J shed 6 bases, with 11 bases lying between them. The CDR3 has 13 residues. The chain's CDR3 is CASRSTRAGELFF. The CDR3 nucleotides are TGTGCCAGCAGATCTACTAGGGCCGGGGAGCTGTTTTTT.

The V call is TRBV6-1, the J call TRBJ1-1; D possibly corresponds to TRBD1 (5 bases). Trimming took 1 base from V and 4 from J, leaving 7 bases between them. This CDR3 comprises 13 residues. The germline CDR1 and CDR2 sequences are MNHNS and SASEGT. The CDR3 DNA reads TGTGCCAGCAGTGAAGGGGGCGGCACTGAAGCTTTCTTT. Its translation: CASSEGGGTEAFF.

The CDR3 DNA sequence: TGTGCCGTTCGACAGGGAGAGGACTATGGCTACACCTTC. Translation: CAVRQGEDYGYTF. The chain has TRBV10-3 and TRBJ1-2; 7 bases align to TRBD1. Germline trimming cut 11 bases from V and 3 bases from J; bases unmatched to any gene: 9. The CDR3 totals 13 residues. Germline assignment: CDR1 ENHRY and CDR2 SYGVKD.

This chain uses TRBV4-1 with TRBJ1-5, with D tentatively TRBD1 (6 bases). This CDR3 is 20 amino acids long. Germline assignment: CDR1 MGHRA and CDR2 YSYEKL. With 2 bases removed from V and 5 bases from J, the gap between germline ends came to 28 bases. DNA of the CDR3: TGCGCCAGCAGCCAAACACCCGCGGGGGGGGGAAGGGGGTCTTATCAGCCCCAGCATTTT. Its protein product is CASSQTPAGGGRGSYQPQHF.

The V call is TRBV11-2, the J call TRBJ2-3; D may be TRBD1 (7 bases). Trimming removed 2 bases from V and 5 bases from J, with 11 bases in between. The CDR3 contains 14 residues. Germline V gene lookup returns CDR1 SGHAT and CDR2 FQNNGV. CDR3 amino acids: CASSLPQGGDTQYF. CDR3 DNA sequence: TGTGCCAGCAGCTTACCCCAGGGGGGAGATACGCAGTATTTT.